This T cell receptor beta chain emerged from a study of blood T cell repertoires in COVID-19. Clones were read by immunoSEQ multiplex PCR, and TCRdb kept only the in-frame ones, dropping some. Here the sample spans 200,000 to 250,000 clones, about 80% being singletons. The CDR3 has 18 residues. The rearrangement uses TRBV21-1 and TRBJ1-2; TRBD1, the table's D call, was not compared with the DNA. TRBV21-1 is tagged as a pseudogene. The material sequenced was peripheral blood. The TCR was taken from a woman aged 60-70 years with acute or convalescent COVID-19. The CDR3 region is CASSKDEGVRGVHYGYTF. CDR3 bases: TGTGCCAGCAGCAAAGATGAGGGGGTTCGGGGTGTTCACTATGGCTACACCTTC.